The 25 T cell receptor beta chains below come from one sample, sequenced in a study of a mutant IDH1 vaccine in newly diagnosed glioma. For these receptors, no antigen is known. The time point: week 35, safety follow-up. Vaccination comprised doses that each held 300 ug of mutant IDH1 20-mer peptide, plus topical imiquimod. Produced via immunoSEQ multiplex PCR; TCRdb's table is partial and in-frame only. The sample yields 60,000 to 65,000 clones, roughly 80% seen once. The material sequenced was PBMCs, taken from a glioma patient whose treatment included an IDH1 peptide vaccine. The receptor source for this set is a man aged 25 to 40 with glioma.

This chain connects TRBV29-1 to TRBJ1-2; D ambiguous. Germline CDR1 is SQVTM and CDR2 is ANQGSEA. Trimming removed 6 bases at V and 2 bases at J, with 13 bases between. CDR3 length equals 13 residues. Here the CDR3 reads CSVDEGGNYGYTF. The CDR3 DNA reads TGCAGCGTCGACGAGGGCGGCAACTATGGCTACACCTTC.

This chain uses TRBV19 with TRBJ1-6; a weak D match, TRBD1 (5 bases). The ends were cut back, 7 bases at V and 4 bases at J, with 17 bases in the middle. Germline assignment: CDR1 LNHDA and CDR2 SQIVND (reference sequence). CDR3 size: 16 residues. The CDR3 is CASTAGTGGYNSPLHF. The CDR3 DNA sequence: TGTGCCAGTACCGCCGGGACGGGGGGATATAATTCACCCCTCCACTTT.

V usage is TRBV2 and J usage is TRBJ2-7, with D possibly TRBD1 on 5 matching bases. The CDR3 contains 16 residues. V lost 7 bases, J lost 0 bases, and 19 bases lay in between. From germline, CDR1 is SNHLY and CDR2 FYNNEI. The CDR3 region has the DNA TGTGCCAGCACCCTTGGACAATTCCAGAGCTCCTACGAGCAGTACTTC. Encoded protein: CASTLGQFQSSYEQYF.

The rearrangement uses TRBV5-1 and TRBJ2-5; TRBD1 aligns across 7 bases. This CDR3 region has 16 residues. The germline V gene has CDR1 SGHRS and CDR2 YFSETQ. With V trimmed by 0 bases and J by 4 bases, 9 bases remained unmatched. CDR3 amino acids: CASSLAWTPGGETQYF. The CDR3 nucleotides read TGCGCCAGCAGCTTGGCGTGGACCCCAGGGGGAGAGACCCAGTACTTC. Full variable domain (remainder filled in from reference TRBV5-1 and TRBJ2-5): KAGVTQTPRYLIKTRGQQVTLSCSPISGHRSVSWYQQTPGQGLQFLFEYFSETQRNKGNFPGRFSGRQFSNSRSEMNVSTLELGDSALYLCASSLAWTPGGETQYFGPGTRLLVL.

This chain links TRBV14 with TRBJ1-6, with 7 bases aligning to TRBD1. The junction had 24 bases not matched to a gene; V was cut back by 0 bases and J by 4 bases. Germline loops: CDR1 SGHDN, CDR2 FVKESK. This CDR3 comprises 23 residues. The CDR3 is CASSQDASFSGQFPTFYNSPLHF. The CDR3 DNA sequence: TGTGCCAGCAGCCAAGATGCTTCTTTCTCGGGACAGTTCCCCACATTTTATAATTCACCCCTCCACTTT.

J is TRBJ2-7 and V is TRBV6-1; TRBD1 matches 9 bases. V lost 1 base, J lost 3 bases, and 16 bases stayed unmatched. CDR1 MNHNS and CDR2 SASEGT come from the germline V gene. The CDR3 is 19 residues long. The chain's CDR3 is CASSEVVVRRVDRGYEQYF. DNA for the CDR3: TGTGCCAGCAGTGAAGTGGTGGTTCGCCGCGTGGACAGGGGCTACGAGCAGTACTTC.

The chain couples TRBV7-6 to TRBJ2-5; D is uncertain. The V and J ends lost 2 bases and 3 bases respectively, with 10 bases between them. The CDR3 has 14 residues. CDR1 and CDR2 from the germline V gene are SGHVS and FNYEAQ. CDR3 residues: CASSLSELEETQYF. DNA of the CDR3: TGTGCCAGCAGCTTATCCGAGTTAGAAGAGACCCAGTACTTC.

J is TRBJ1-2 and V is TRBV4-1, with a tentative D call TRBD1 (5 bases). This CDR3 is 15 amino acids long. The germline V gene has CDR1 MGHRA and CDR2 YSYEKL. Trimming removed 1 base at V and 3 bases at J, with 12 bases between. This CDR3 reads CASSQVSRVDYGYTF. The CDR3 DNA reads as TGCGCCAGCAGCCAAGTGTCCAGGGTAGACTATGGCTACACCTTC.

V usage is TRBV6-1 and J usage is TRBJ2-2; TRBD1 agrees at 7 bases. The germline CDR1 and CDR2 sequences are MNHNS and SASEGT. This CDR3 spans 15 amino acids. The V and J ends lost 4 bases and 4 bases, in that order; junction bases with no gene match: 6. CDR3 sequence (DNA): TGTGCCAGCAGTGCCCTACAGGGGCCCACCGGGGAGCTGTTTTTT. Its translation: CASSALQGPTGELFF.

The J gene is TRBJ1-1, the V gene TRBV6-5, with D uncertain. The V gene's germline CDR1 is MNHEY and CDR2 SVGAGI. The CDR3 length is 16 residues. Trimming left V 2 bases short and J 1 base short, with 14 bases between. The CDR3 is CASSYVSPAGNTEAFF. The CDR3 DNA follows: TGTGCCAGCAGTTACGTTAGTCCGGCAGGGAACACTGAAGCTTTCTTT.

The chain carries TRBV4-2 and TRBJ1-2, with D maybe TRBD1 (6 bases). The CDR3 has 15 amino acids. Germline loops: CDR1 LGHNA, CDR2 YNFKEQ. Trimming took off 2 bases at V and 6 bases at J, with 16 bases between the two ends. CDR3 bases: TGTGCCAGCAGCCAACCCAACAGGGTTGAAGATGGCTACACCTTC. Protein: CASSQPNRVEDGYTF.

This chain connects TRBV29-1 to TRBJ1-1; D gene ambiguous. Trimming removed 8 bases at V and 8 bases at J, with 18 bases between. CDR1 SQVTM and CDR2 ANQGSEA come from the germline V gene. This CDR3 is built from 12 residues. The CDR3 protein is CSFMESHLEAFF. CDR3 nucleotide sequence: TGCAGCTTCATGGAGTCGCATCTGGAAGCTTTCTTT.

The chain has TRBV4-2 and TRBJ2-1, with 15 bases matching TRBD2. CDR3 length equals 18 residues. Losses at the gene ends were 4 bases for V and 7 bases for J; bases not matched to a gene: 11. The germline gives CDR1 LGHNA, CDR2 YNFKEQ. The CDR3 nucleotides are TGTGCCAGCAGCCGCCTCATAGCCGGGACTAGCGGGGGGAATGAGCAGTTCTTC. It specifies CASSRLIAGTSGGNEQFF.

The chain employs TRBV7-9 and TRBJ1-1; D is unclear. This CDR3 contains 13 residues. V was trimmed by 2 bases and J by 5 bases, leaving 9 bases between them. Germline CDR1 and CDR2: SEHNR and FQNEAQ (reference sequence). CDR3 in amino acids: CASSLSTLTEAFF. The DNA of the CDR3 is TGTGCCAGCAGCTTATCCACCTTAACTGAAGCTTTCTTT.

The V and J genes are TRBV7-9 and TRBJ1-1, with D hard to call. Germline CDR1 SEHNR, CDR2 FQNEAQ (reference sequence). Trimming took off 5 bases at V and 3 bases at J, with 7 bases between the two ends. This CDR3 region has 12 residues. CDR3: CASSRDYTEAFF. In nucleotides, the CDR3 is TGTGCCAGCAGCCGGGATTACACTGAAGCTTTCTTT. Complete variable domain (other parts from reference TRBV7-9 and TRBJ1-1): DTGVSQNPRHKITKRGQNVTFRCDPISEHNRLYWYRQTLGQGPEFLTYFQNEAQLEKSRLLSDRFSAERPKGSFSTLEIQRTEQGDSAMYLCASSRDYTEAFFGQGTRLTVV.

The chain uses TRBV10-1 and TRBJ2-1, with D perhaps matching TRBD1 (5 bases). The CDR3 spans 14 residues. Germline V CDR1 and CDR2: WNHNN, SYGVQD (reference sequence). V was shortened by 3 bases and J by 5 bases, with 11 bases between the two germline ends. The CDR3 DNA reads TGCGCCAGCAGTGATTATGGGGCCAACAATGAGCAGTTCTTC. This codes for CASSDYGANNEQFF.

The gene calls are TRBV7-9 and TRBJ2-7; 7 bases are a match to TRBD1. CDR3 length: 15 amino acids. After removal of 3 bases from V and 3 bases from J, the junction contained 8 bases not matched to a gene. Per the germline V gene, CDR1 is SEHNR and CDR2 is FQNEAQ (reference sequence). CDR3 residues: CASSLSLRQGYEQYF. The CDR3 nucleotides are TGTGCCAGCAGCTTGAGTTTGCGACAGGGCTACGAGCAGTACTTC.

J is TRBJ2-5 and V is TRBV30; 12 bases are shared with TRBD2. The CDR3 loop spans 15 amino acids. Germline trimming cut 2 bases from V and 2 bases from J; bases unmatched to any gene: 3. Germline assignment: CDR1 GTSNPN and CDR2 SVGIG (reference sequence). CDR3 coding DNA: TGTGCCTGGAGTCTCGGACTAGCGGGACAAGAGACCCAGTACTTC. Its translation is CAWSLGLAGQETQYF.

The chain couples TRBV2 to TRBJ1-4; D perhaps matches TRBD1 (6 bases). The CDR3 is 15 residues long. In germline, CDR1 is SNHLY, CDR2 FYNNEI. V lost 4 bases and J lost 0, with 9 bases in between. CDR3 protein: CASSARQATNEKLFF. DNA for the CDR3: TGTGCCAGCAGTGCCAGACAGGCAACTAATGAAAAACTGTTTTTT.

The chain links TRBV30 to TRBJ1-6; D call uncertain. CDR3 length: 12 residues. V was shortened by 2 bases and J by 7 bases, with 6 bases between the two germline ends. CDR1 GTSNPN and CDR2 SVGIG come from the germline V gene (reference sequence). The CDR3 loop is CAWSHPNSPLHF. The CDR3 DNA sequence: TGTGCCTGGAGTCACCCAAATTCACCCCTCCACTTT.

The CDR3 region is CASSNEFTESETQYF. The CDR3 DNA is TGTGCCAGCAGCAACGAATTTACAGAATCAGAGACCCAGTACTTC. This chain connects TRBV11-2 to TRBJ2-5; D remains ambiguous. The CDR3 is 15 residues long. Germline CDR1 and CDR2: SGHAT and FQNNGV. Deletions cut 5 bases from V and 4 bases from J, with 17 bases between.

The genes are TRBV4-1 and TRBJ1-1; D remains ambiguous. The ends were cut back, 3 bases at V and 8 bases at J, with 13 bases in the middle. The CDR3 loop spans 13 amino acids. Germline V gene data show CDR1 as MGHRA and CDR2 as YSYEKL. CDR3 nucleotides: TGCGCCAGCAGCCATTCGTCCGGGGAGGAAGCTTTCTTT. It yields the protein CASSHSSGEEAFF.

This rearrangement joins TRBV14 to TRBJ1-1, with a possible D match to TRBD1 (6 bases). Trimming left V 4 bases short and J 3 bases short, with 9 bases between. The germline gives CDR1 SGHDN, CDR2 FVKESK. The CDR3 covers 13 residues. CDR3 sequence reads: CASSRTGYTEAFF. CDR3 DNA sequence: TGTGCCAGCAGCCGAACAGGGTACACTGAAGCTTTCTTT.

The gene calls are TRBV4-1 and TRBJ2-7, with D unresolved. The CDR3 is 16 amino acids. From germline, CDR1 is MGHRA and CDR2 YSYEKL. V was clipped by 3 bases and J by 5 bases, with 20 bases between them. The CDR3 DNA sequence: TGCGCCAGCAGCCAGCCAATTAAAGGGTCCGGACACGAGCAGTACTTC. Its protein product is CASSQPIKGSGHEQYF.

The rearrangement links TRBV27 to TRBJ1-5; D is uncertain. Between the trimmed V and J ends, which lost 3 bases and 0 bases, there was a span of 9 bases. The CDR3 is made up of 15 amino acids. CDR1 and CDR2 (germline): MNHEY, SMNVEV (reference sequence). CDR3 loop: CASSFRRDSNQPQHF. The CDR3 coding sequence is TGTGCCAGCAGTTTTAGAAGGGATAGCAATCAGCCCCAGCATTTT.